The TCR beta chain described here comes from a study of T cells in women clearing cervical HPV infection. A note on this clone: The CDR3 goes on 3 residues after the read ends, and that part is filled in from the germline J gene.

Dot-blot hybridization genotyped cervical HPV amplified with MY09/MY11 PCR. The CDR3 is made up of 15 amino acids. The V and J ends lost 5 bases and 1 base, in that order; junction bases with no gene match: 6. The germline V gene has CDR1 SEHNR and CDR2 FQNEAQ (reference sequence). Clones were read by immunoSEQ multiplex PCR, and TCRdb kept only the in-frame ones, dropping some. The table gives 25,000 to 30,000 clones; the top ten clones make up 3.5% to 4.5% of it. Sequencing was done on a sample of blood buffy coat. The TCR comes from a woman aged 18 to 75 with a cervical HPV16 infection that either progressed to CIN3+ or cleared (not recorded which). The chain recombines TRBV7-9 with TRBJ2-7, with 9 bases matching TRBD1. CDR3 DNA (partial): TGTGCCAGCAGCGAAGAGGGACAGGGATCCTACGAG. Its protein product is CASSEEGQGSYE. The full CDR3 reads CASSEEGQGSYEQYF. Complete variable domain (other parts from reference TRBV7-9 and TRBJ2-7): DTGVSQNPRHKITKRGQNVTFRCDPISEHNRLYWYRQTLGQGPEFLTYFQNEAQLEKSRLLSDRFSAERPKGSFSTLEIQRTEQGDSAMYLCASSEEGQGSYEQYFGPGTRLTVT.